These 32 T cell receptor beta chains share one sample of origin, sequenced in a study of cytomegalovirus exposure and HLA in healthy donors. TCRdb's copy holds only in-frame clones and misses some; the assay was immunoSEQ multiplex PCR. The top ten clones hold around 0.9% of a sample with fewer than 200,000 clones, 96% of them seen once. The material sequenced was PBMCs. The receptors were sampled from a woman in her late teens or twenties in good health and CMV-seronegative.

V usage is TRBV11-2 and J usage is TRBJ2-5, with D possibly being TRBD2 (7 bases). CDR3 length equals 16 residues. The germline CDR1 and CDR2 sequences are SGHAT and FQNNGV. With 1 base removed from V and 8 bases from J, the gap between germline ends came to 20 bases. DNA of the CDR3: TGTGCCAGCAGCTTAGTTGCGGGGGCCCCTCTAATTACCCAGTACTTC. This sequence encodes CASSLVAGAPLITQYF.

This chain uses TRBV30 with TRBJ2-1; 8 nucleotides align to TRBD1. Germline V gene sequence: CDR1 GTSNPN, CDR2 SVGIG (reference sequence). Trimming removed 1 base from V and 4 bases from J; junction bases left unmatched: 0. The CDR3 runs 13 residues. The CDR3 sequence is CAWSGDRYNEQFF. As DNA, the CDR3 is TGTGCCTGGAGTGGGGACAGGTACAATGAGCAGTTCTTC.

The chain uses TRBV30 and TRBJ2-5; D call uncertain. Germline V gives CDR1 GTSNPN, CDR2 SVGIG (reference sequence). CDR3 length: 14 amino acids. V was clipped by 1 base and J by 3 bases, with 12 bases between them. The CDR3 DNA is TGTGCCTGGAGTGAGTTGGCGGATGAAGAGACCCAGTACTTC. This translates into CAWSELADEETQYF.

The CDR3, as DNA: TGTGCCAGCAGTTATGGGGCGGGGGGGCGTGATACGCAGTATTTT. It is translated as CASSYGAGGRDTQYF. This chain uses TRBV6-5 with TRBJ2-3; 9 positions agree with TRBD2. With V trimmed by 3 bases and J by 6 bases, 7 bases remained unmatched. Germline lookup yields CDR1 MNHEY and CDR2 SVGAGI. This CDR3 is 15 amino acids long.

The V gene is TRBV29-1, the J gene TRBJ2-3, with TRBD1 matching over 9 bases. This CDR3 is built from 14 residues. Germline CDR1 reads SQVTM; CDR2 reads ANQGSEA. Trimming took 6 bases from V and 6 from J; bases not matched to a gene: 10. DNA for the CDR3: TGCAGCGTCCCAACGACAGGGGGGTCCGATACGCAGTATTTT. It yields the protein CSVPTTGGSDTQYF.

This rearrangement joins TRBV19 to TRBJ1-4, with D maybe TRBD1 (5 bases). Trimming shortened V by 9 bases and J by 0 bases, and 14 bases separated the two germline ends. The germline CDR1 and CDR2 sequences are LNHDA and SQIVND (reference sequence). This CDR3 spans 15 amino acids. The CDR3 DNA follows: TGTGCCAGCCACCCAGGGTACGCAACTAATGAAAAACTGTTTTTT. Protein sequence: CASHPGYATNEKLFF.

V usage is TRBV9 and J usage is TRBJ1-6, with D unresolved. Germline V gene lookup returns CDR1 SGDLS and CDR2 YYNGEE. Between the trimmed V and J ends, which lost 1 base and 7 bases, there was a span of 6 bases. This CDR3 has 13 amino acids. CDR3 protein: CASSVRENSPLHF. For the CDR3, the DNA is TGTGCCAGCAGCGTACGGGAAAATTCACCCCTCCACTTT.

This chain links TRBV4-1 with TRBJ1-5, with D possibly matching TRBD1 (5 bases). The CDR3 is made up of 15 amino acids. Deletions cut 5 bases from V and 5 bases from J, with 16 bases between. Per the germline V gene, CDR1 is MGHRA and CDR2 is YSYEKL. The CDR3 DNA reads TGCGCCAGCAGCGCTCGGGCAGGGCCGGATCAGCCCCAGCATTTT. This translates into CASSARAGPDQPQHF.

CDR3 nucleotide sequence: TGTGCCTGGAGTGCCAGGGGGTTAGCCAAAAACATTCAGTACTTC. Translating it yields CAWSARGLAKNIQYF. The chain has TRBV30 and TRBJ2-4; the match to TRBD1 covers 7 bases. In germline, CDR1 is GTSNPN, CDR2 SVGIG (reference sequence). The CDR3 contains 15 residues. The V gene end was trimmed by 1 base and the J gene end by 0 bases; junction bases not matched to a gene: 3. The entire variable domain, with the rest obtained from reference TRBV30 and TRBJ2-4, is as follows: SQTIHQWPATLVQPVGSPLSLECTVEGTSNPNLYWYRQAAGRGLQLLFYSVGIGQISSEVPQNLSASRPQDRQFILSSKKLLLSDSGFYLCAWSARGLAKNIQYFGAGTRLSVL.

This clone is a singleton in its sample. The chain carries TRBV7-8 and TRBJ1-1, with TRBD1 matching 8 bases. Trimming at V came to 5 bases and at J to 0 bases, leaving 14 bases not matched to a gene. CDR3 size: 18 residues. From germline, CDR1 is SGHVS and CDR2 FQNEAQ. CDR3 region: CASSNREQGVSLNTEAFF. The CDR3 DNA reads TGTGCCAGCAGCAACCGGGAACAGGGGGTGAGTCTGAACACTGAAGCTTTCTTT.

The chain employs TRBV6-5 and TRBJ1-1; 8 nucleotides match TRBD1. Germline-derived CDR1 and CDR2 are MNHEY and SVGAGI. Trimming took 6 bases from V and 3 from J; bases not matched to a gene: 9. This CDR3 comprises 15 residues. The CDR3 DNA reads as TGTGCCAGCAGATGGACAGGGAACCCGGACACTGAAGCTTTCTTT. Protein product: CASRWTGNPDTEAFF.

The rearrangement joins TRBV5-6 to TRBJ1-1, with 9 bases lining up with TRBD1. The V gene end was trimmed by 2 bases and the J gene end by 5 bases; junction bases not matched to a gene: 7. CDR1 is SGHDT, CDR2 YYEEEE, per germline. This CDR3 is 15 amino acids long. The CDR3 loop is CASSLGGTGTTEAFF. CDR3 bases: TGTGCCAGCAGCTTAGGCGGGACAGGGACGACTGAAGCTTTCTTT.

This clone was seen once. The chain has TRBV30 and TRBJ1-5, with unresolved D. From germline, CDR1 is GTSNPN and CDR2 SVGIG (reference sequence). V was shortened by 2 bases and J by 0 bases, with 5 bases between the two germline ends. The CDR3 is made up of 13 amino acids. In nucleotides, the CDR3 is TGTGCCTGGAGTCCGGGTAGCAATCAGCCCCAGCATTTT. It encodes CAWSPGSNQPQHF.

This CDR3 is CASSSGQNYEQYF. The CDR3 DNA reads TGTGCCAGCAGCTCGGGACAGAACTACGAGCAGTACTTC. The chain combines TRBV5-4 with TRBJ2-7; 7 bases map to TRBD1. Germline lookup yields CDR1 SGHNT and CDR2 YYREEE (reference sequence). This CDR3 spans 13 amino acids. V lost 3 bases, J lost 3 bases, and 3 bases stayed unmatched. Filled out from reference TRBV5-4 and TRBJ2-7, the complete variable domain reads ETGVTQSPTHLIKTRGQQVTLRCSSQSGHNTVSWYQQALGQGPQFIFQYYREEENGRGNFPPRFSGLQFPNYSSELNVNALELDDSALYLCASSSGQNYEQYFGPGTRLTVT.

V and J are TRBV27 and TRBJ1-2; D is possibly TRBD1 (5 bases). This CDR3 is built from 16 residues. The V gene lost 1 base and the J gene lost 6 bases, with 18 bases spanning the gap. Germline V CDR1 and CDR2: MNHEY, SMNVEV (reference sequence). CDR3 DNA sequence: TGTGCCAGCAGTTTATTCCCAGGGAAGATTGGTGATGGCTACACCTTC. Residues: CASSLFPGKIGDGYTF.

V and J are TRBV5-4 and TRBJ1-2, with 9 bases matching TRBD1. The trim removed 0 bases at V and 2 bases at J, leaving 2 bases unmatched. Germline CDR1 reads SGHNT; CDR2 reads YYREEE (reference sequence). This CDR3 spans 15 amino acids. The CDR3 DNA reads TGTGCCAGCAGCTTGGGAGGGACAGGGAACTATGGCTACACCTTC. As protein: CASSLGGTGNYGYTF.

The chain couples TRBV19 to TRBJ2-2; D is perhaps TRBD2 (5 bases). Looked up from germline, CDR1 is LNHDA and CDR2 is SQIVND (reference sequence). V was cut by 3 bases and J by 7 bases, with 12 bases left in between. The CDR3 extends over 14 amino acids. CDR3 residues: CASSIQHGLGELFF. CDR3 nucleotide sequence: TGTGCCAGTAGTATCCAGCACGGACTCGGGGAGCTGTTTTTT.

This clone showed up just once. The J gene is TRBJ2-7, the V gene TRBV5-1, with TRBD2 identical over 8 bases. Germline loops: CDR1 SGHRS, CDR2 YFSETQ. This CDR3 spans 16 amino acids. V lost 0 bases to trimming and J lost 3 bases; unmatched junction nucleotides: 8. The chain's CDR3 is CASSLAVAGGLYEQYF. Written as DNA, the CDR3 is TGCGCCAGCAGCTTGGCTGTGGCGGGGGGTCTCTACGAGCAGTACTTC.

The chain has TRBV29-1 and TRBJ1-1, with D unclear. The CDR3 is 14 residues long. CDR1 and CDR2 (germline): SQVTM, ANQGSEA. Trimming shortened V by 1 base and J by 7 bases, and 16 bases separated the two germline ends. The CDR3, as DNA: TGCAGCGTTGAAGCTGGTGAGTGGGCCGTTGAAGCTTTCTTT. Translated, it gives CSVEAGEWAVEAFF. Looking up the rest from reference TRBV29-1 and TRBJ1-1 gives the full variable domain: SAVISQKPSRDICQRGTSLTIQCQVDSQVTMMFWYRQQPGQSLTLIATANQGSEATYESGFVIDKFPISRPNLTFSTLTVSNMSPEDSSIYLCSVEAGEWAVEAFFGQGTRLTVV.

The CDR3 protein is CASSEYGTGGNQPQHF. The DNA for the CDR3 is TGTGCCAGCAGTGAATATGGGACAGGGGGCAATCAGCCCCAGCATTTT. The chain joins TRBV6-1 to TRBJ1-5; 10 nucleotides agree with TRBD1. Germline V gene data show CDR1 as MNHNS and CDR2 as SASEGT. Trimming at V came to 2 bases and at J to 2 bases, leaving 3 bases not matched to a gene. There are 16 residues in the CDR3.

This clone came up once. The rearrangement joins TRBV2 to TRBJ2-7, with 7 bases matching TRBD2. V lost 8 bases to trimming and J lost 3 bases; unmatched junction nucleotides: 10. Germline V lookup: CDR1 SNHLY, CDR2 FYNNEI. The CDR3 runs 14 residues. CDR3 sequence: CASGKSGLDYEQYF. CDR3 DNA: TGTGCCAGCGGGAAAAGCGGACTAGACTACGAGCAGTACTTC.

This chain links TRBV6-6 with TRBJ1-2; D is possibly TRBD1 (5 bases). Germline CDR1 and CDR2: MNHNY and SVGAGI (reference sequence). The CDR3 totals 13 residues. V was cut by 6 bases and J by 7 bases, with 15 bases left in between. CDR3 residues: CASRTGGDLGYTF. CDR3 nucleotides: TGTGCCAGCAGGACGGGGGGTGATCTTGGCTACACCTTC.

This clone was detected once. The chain combines TRBV7-2 with TRBJ2-7, with 7 bases matching TRBD1. Unmatched junction bases numbered 3, after V lost 1 base and J lost 3 bases. The CDR3 has 14 residues. Germline V gene sequence: CDR1 SGHTA, CDR2 FQGNSA. CDR3 coding DNA: TGTGCCAGCAGCTTAGACAGGGGAAGCTACGAGCAGTACTTC. Its translation: CASSLDRGSYEQYF.

The J gene is TRBJ2-5, the V gene TRBV18; D unresolved. CDR1 is KGHSH, CDR2 LQKENI, per germline. Trimming pared 6 bases from V and 2 bases from J, leaving 10 bases between. The CDR3 covers 13 residues. The CDR3 spells CASSVSLQETQYF. The CDR3 DNA follows: TGTGCCAGCTCCGTCAGTCTTCAAGAGACCCAGTACTTC.

The genes are TRBV10-1 and TRBJ2-7; unclear D gene. Trimming left V 10 bases short and J 3 bases short, with 16 bases between. CDR1 WNHNN and CDR2 SYGVQD come from the germline V gene (reference sequence). The CDR3 loop spans 13 amino acids. DNA of the CDR3: TGCGCCACCCCCCGGATCACAGACTACGAGCAGTACTTC. Amino acid sequence: CATPRITDYEQYF.

The chain links TRBV6-1 to TRBJ2-3, with 7 bases identical to TRBD2. The CDR3 spans 13 residues. Germline CDR1 is MNHNS and CDR2 is SASEGT. V shed 6 bases, J shed 9 bases, and the junction held 9 bases outside the gene matches. The CDR3 DNA reads as TGTGCCAGCAGAGATCCAGGGAGGGGCACGCAGTATTTT. Translation gives CASRDPGRGTQYF.

Remarks on this clone: One end of the junction varies from germline; a read error may be responsible. The V call is TRBV7-7, the J call TRBJ1-6; no definite D call. Germline V gene data show CDR1 as SSHAT and CDR2 as FNYEAQ (reference sequence). The CDR3 runs to 13 residues. CDR3 sequence: CASSFRAGSPLHF. The DNA for the CDR3 is TGTGCTAGCAGCTTTAGGGCGGGTTCACCCCTCCACTTT.

This chain's CDR3 is CASSLGTNNEQFF. CDR3 bases: TGTGCCAGCAGCTTAGGGACTAACAATGAGCAGTTCTTC. The chain links TRBV7-3 to TRBJ2-1; TRBD2 aligns across 7 bases. The germline gives CDR1 SGHTA, CDR2 FQGTGA. CDR3 length equals 13 residues. The V and J ends lost 2 bases and 5 bases, in that order; junction bases with no gene match: 0.

The chain links TRBV7-2 to TRBJ1-5; D gene ambiguous. The V and J ends lost 1 base and 4 bases respectively, with 8 bases between them. This CDR3 contains 14 residues. Germline CDR1 reads SGHTA; CDR2 reads FQGNSA. The CDR3 region has the DNA TGTGCCAGCAGCTTAGGTGGCGGTAATCAGCCCCAGCATTTT. Translation gives CASSLGGGNQPQHF.

This chain joins TRBV6-6 and TRBJ1-1; D is possibly TRBD1 (6 bases). The CDR3 length is 13 residues. The V end lost 2 bases, the J end lost 9 bases, and 13 bases lay between the germline ends. Looked up from germline, CDR1 is MNHNY and CDR2 is SVGAGI (reference sequence). CDR3 protein: CASSYLRGGKAFF. The CDR3 DNA reads as TGTGCCAGCAGTTACCTTAGGGGGGGGAAAGCTTTCTTT.

The chain recombines TRBV19 with TRBJ1-6; the match to TRBD1 covers 9 bases. The CDR3 is 15 amino acids. J was trimmed by 8 bases and V by 5 bases; bases with no gene match: 7. Germline CDR1 and CDR2: LNHDA and SQIVND (reference sequence). In DNA form, the CDR3 reads TGTGCCAGTAGTCAATACAGGGGGCAGGATTCACCCCTCCACTTT. Its protein product is CASSQYRGQDSPLHF.

The V gene is TRBV25-1, the J gene TRBJ2-1; TRBD2 aligns across 10 bases. J gave up 11 bases and V 7 bases, and 17 bases lay outside the gene matches. The CDR3 runs to 16 residues. Germline CDR1 and CDR2: MGHDK and SYGVNS. CDR3 nucleotides: TGTGCCAGCAAACAAGAGGGGGGGAGACTAGCGGGTCAGCAGTTCTTC. Protein sequence: CASKQEGGRLAGQQFF.